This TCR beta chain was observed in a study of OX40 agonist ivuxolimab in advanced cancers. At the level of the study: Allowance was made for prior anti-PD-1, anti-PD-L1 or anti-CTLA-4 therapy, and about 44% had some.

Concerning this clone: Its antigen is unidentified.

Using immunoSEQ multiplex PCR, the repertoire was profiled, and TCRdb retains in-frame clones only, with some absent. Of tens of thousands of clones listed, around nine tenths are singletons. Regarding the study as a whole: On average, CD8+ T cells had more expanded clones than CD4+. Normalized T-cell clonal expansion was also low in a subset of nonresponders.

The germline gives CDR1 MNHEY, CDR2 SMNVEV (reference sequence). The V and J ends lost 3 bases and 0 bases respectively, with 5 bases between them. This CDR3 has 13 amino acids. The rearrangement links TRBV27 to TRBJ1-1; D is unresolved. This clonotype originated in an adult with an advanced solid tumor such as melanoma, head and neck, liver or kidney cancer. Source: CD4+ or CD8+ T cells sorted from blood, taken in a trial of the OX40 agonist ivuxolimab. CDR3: CASSFDLNTEAFF. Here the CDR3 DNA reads TGTGCCAGCAGTTTTGACCTGAACACTGAAGCTTTCTTT.